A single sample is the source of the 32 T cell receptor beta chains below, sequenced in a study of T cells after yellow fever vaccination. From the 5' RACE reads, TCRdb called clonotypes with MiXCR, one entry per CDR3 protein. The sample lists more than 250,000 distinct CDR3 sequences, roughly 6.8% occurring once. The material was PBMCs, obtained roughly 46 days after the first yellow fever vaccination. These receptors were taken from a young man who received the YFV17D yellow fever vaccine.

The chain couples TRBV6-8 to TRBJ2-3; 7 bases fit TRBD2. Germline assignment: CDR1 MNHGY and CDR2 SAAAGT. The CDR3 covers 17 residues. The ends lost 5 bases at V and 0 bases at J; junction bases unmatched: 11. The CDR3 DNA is TGTGCCAGCAGTCCGGGACTAAATAAGGCTAGCACAGATACGCAGTATTTT. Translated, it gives CASSPGLNKASTDTQYF.

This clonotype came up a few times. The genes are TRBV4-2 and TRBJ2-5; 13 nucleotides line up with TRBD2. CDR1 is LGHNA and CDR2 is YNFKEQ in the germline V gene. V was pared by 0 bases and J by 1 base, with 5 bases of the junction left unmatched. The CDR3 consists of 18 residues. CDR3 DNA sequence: TGTGCCAGCAGCCAAGAGACTAGCGGGGGGAACGCCCAAGAGACCCAGTACTTC. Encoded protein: CASSQETSGGNAQETQYF.

The CDR3 region is CASSLRHRTNEQFF. The CDR3 nucleotides read TGTGCCAGCAGCTTGCGTCACAGGACCAATGAGCAGTTCTTC. The gene calls are TRBV7-3 and TRBJ2-1; possibly TRBD1 for D (5 bases). This CDR3 region has 14 residues. Germline-derived CDR1 and CDR2 are SGHTA and FQGTGA. Trimming removed 3 bases at V and 6 bases at J, with 12 bases between. Full variable domain (missing parts from reference TRBV7-3 and TRBJ2-1): GAGVSQTPSNKVTEKGKYVELRCDPISGHTALYWYRQSLGQGPEFLIYFQGTGAADDSGLPNDRFFAVRPEGSVSTLKIQRTERGDSAVYLCASSLRHRTNEQFFGPGTRLTVL.

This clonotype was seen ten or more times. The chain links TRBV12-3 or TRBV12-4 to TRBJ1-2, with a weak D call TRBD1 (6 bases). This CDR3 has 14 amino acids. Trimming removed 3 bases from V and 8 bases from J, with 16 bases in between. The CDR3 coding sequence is TGTGCCAGCAGTTTTACCAGGGGTACCTTGGGCTACACCTTC. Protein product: CASSFTRGTLGYTF.

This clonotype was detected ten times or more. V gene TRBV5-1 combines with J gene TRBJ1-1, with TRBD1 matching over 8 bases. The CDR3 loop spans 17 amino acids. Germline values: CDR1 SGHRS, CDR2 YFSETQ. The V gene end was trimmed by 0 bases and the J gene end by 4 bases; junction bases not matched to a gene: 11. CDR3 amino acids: CASSLVARGLGGTEAFF. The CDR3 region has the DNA TGCGCCAGCAGCTTGGTGGCCAGGGGGCTAGGAGGCACTGAAGCTTTCTTT. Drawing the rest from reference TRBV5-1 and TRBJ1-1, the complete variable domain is KAGVTQTPRYLIKTRGQQVTLSCSPISGHRSVSWYQQTPGQGLQFLFEYFSETQRNKGNFPGRFSGRQFSNSRSEMNVSTLELGDSALYLCASSLVARGLGGTEAFFGQGTRLTVV.

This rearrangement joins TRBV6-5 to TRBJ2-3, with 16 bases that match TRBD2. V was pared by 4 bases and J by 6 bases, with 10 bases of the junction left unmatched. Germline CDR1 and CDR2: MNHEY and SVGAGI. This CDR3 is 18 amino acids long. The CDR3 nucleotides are TGTGCCAGCAGTTCCGGGACTAGCGGGGGGGCCAGGTTCGATACGCAGTATTTT. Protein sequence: CASSSGTSGGARFDTQYF.

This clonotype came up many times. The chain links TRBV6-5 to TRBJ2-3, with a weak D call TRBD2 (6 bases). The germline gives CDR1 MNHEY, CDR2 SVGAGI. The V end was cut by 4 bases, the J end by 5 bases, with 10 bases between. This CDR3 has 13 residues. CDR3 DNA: TGTGCCAGCAGTTTACGGAGGGGAGATACGCAGTATTTT. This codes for CASSLRRGDTQYF.

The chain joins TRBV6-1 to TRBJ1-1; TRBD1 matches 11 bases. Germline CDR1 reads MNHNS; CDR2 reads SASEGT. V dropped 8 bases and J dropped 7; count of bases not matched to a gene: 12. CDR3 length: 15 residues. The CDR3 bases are TGTGCCAGCCGCGCCCGGACAGGGGGCGCCTTTGAAGCTTTCTTT. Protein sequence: CASRARTGGAFEAFF.

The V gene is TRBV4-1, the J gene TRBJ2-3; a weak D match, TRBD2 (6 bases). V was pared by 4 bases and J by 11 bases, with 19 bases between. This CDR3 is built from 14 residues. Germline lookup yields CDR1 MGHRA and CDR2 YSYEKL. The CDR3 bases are TGCGCCAGCAGCCTTCCGCAGGGACCCGGGGGGCAGTATTTT. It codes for CASSLPQGPGGQYF.

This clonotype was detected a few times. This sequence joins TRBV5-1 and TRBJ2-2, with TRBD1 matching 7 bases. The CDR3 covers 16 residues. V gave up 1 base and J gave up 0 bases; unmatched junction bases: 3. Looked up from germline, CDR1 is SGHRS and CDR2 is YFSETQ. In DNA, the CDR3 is TGCGCCAGCAGCTTGACCGGGACAGCGAACACCGGGGAGCTGTTTTTT. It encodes CASSLTGTANTGELFF.

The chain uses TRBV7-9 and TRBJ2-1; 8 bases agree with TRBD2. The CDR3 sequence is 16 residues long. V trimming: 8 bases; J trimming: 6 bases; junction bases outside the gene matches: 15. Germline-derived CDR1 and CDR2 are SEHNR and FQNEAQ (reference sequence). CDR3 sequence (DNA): TGTGCCAGCGGACCGTCGGGGGGGCTATCTTTCAATGAGCAGTTCTTC. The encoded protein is CASGPSGGLSFNEQFF.

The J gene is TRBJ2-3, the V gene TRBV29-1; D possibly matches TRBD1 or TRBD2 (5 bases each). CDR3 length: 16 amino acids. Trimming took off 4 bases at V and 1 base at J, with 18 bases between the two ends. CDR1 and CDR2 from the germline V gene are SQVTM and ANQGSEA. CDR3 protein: CSVGVLGTPCTDTQYF. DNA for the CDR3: TGCAGCGTTGGGGTTCTCGGGACCCCTTGCACAGATACGCAGTATTTT.

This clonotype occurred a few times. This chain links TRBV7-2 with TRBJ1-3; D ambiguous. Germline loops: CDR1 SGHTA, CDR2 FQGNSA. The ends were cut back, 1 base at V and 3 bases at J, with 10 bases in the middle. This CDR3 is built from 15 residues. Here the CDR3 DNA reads TGTGCCAGCAGCTTAGGTGGAAATGGTGGAAACACCATATATTTT. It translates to CASSLGGNGGNTIYF.

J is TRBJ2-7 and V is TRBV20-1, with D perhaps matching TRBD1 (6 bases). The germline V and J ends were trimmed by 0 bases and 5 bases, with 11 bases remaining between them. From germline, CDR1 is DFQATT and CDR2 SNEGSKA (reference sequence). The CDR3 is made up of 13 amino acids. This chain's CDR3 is CSAREGAGDEQYF. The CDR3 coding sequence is TGCAGTGCTAGAGAGGGGGCCGGCGACGAGCAGTACTTC.

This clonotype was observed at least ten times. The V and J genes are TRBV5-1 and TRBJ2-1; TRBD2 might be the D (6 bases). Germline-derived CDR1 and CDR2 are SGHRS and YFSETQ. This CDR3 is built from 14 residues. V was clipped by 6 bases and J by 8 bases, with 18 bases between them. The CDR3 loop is CASKEGPFGDEQFF. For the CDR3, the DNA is TGCGCCAGCAAGGAGGGACCGTTCGGGGATGAGCAGTTCTTC.

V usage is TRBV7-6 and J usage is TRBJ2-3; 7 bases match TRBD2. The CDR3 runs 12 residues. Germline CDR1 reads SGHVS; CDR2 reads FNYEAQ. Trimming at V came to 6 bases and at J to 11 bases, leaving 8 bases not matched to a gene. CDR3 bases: TGTGCCAGCAGTAACGGGGCGGGGGTGCAGTATTTT. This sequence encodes CASSNGAGVQYF.

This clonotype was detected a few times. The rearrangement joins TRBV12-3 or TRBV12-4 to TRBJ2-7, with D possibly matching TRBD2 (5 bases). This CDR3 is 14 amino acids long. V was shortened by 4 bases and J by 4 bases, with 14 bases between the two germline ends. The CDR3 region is CASSWVGPGYEQYF. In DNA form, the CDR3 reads TGTGCCAGCAGTTGGGTCGGGCCGGGGTACGAGCAGTACTTC.

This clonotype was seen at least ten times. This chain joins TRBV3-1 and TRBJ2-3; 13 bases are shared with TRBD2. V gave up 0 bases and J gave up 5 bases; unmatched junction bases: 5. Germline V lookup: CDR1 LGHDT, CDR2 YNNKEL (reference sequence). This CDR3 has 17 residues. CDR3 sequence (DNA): TGTGCCAGCAGCCAAGACGGGACTAGCGGGGCTCGAGATACGCAGTATTTT. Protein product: CASSQDGTSGARDTQYF.

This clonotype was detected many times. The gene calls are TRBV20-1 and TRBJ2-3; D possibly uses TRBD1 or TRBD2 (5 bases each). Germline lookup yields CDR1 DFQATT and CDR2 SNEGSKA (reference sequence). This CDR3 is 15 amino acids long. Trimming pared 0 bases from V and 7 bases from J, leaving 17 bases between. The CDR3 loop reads CSARDRGGMAYTQYF. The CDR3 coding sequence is TGCAGTGCTAGAGATCGGGGCGGAATGGCGTATACGCAGTATTTT.

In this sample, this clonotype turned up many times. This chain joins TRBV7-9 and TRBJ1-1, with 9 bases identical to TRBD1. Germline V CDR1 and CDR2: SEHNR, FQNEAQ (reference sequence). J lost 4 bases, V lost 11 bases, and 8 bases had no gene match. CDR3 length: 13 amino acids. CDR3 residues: CAGRTGAVTEAFF. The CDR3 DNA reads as TGTGCCGGCCGGACAGGGGCGGTCACTGAAGCTTTCTTT.

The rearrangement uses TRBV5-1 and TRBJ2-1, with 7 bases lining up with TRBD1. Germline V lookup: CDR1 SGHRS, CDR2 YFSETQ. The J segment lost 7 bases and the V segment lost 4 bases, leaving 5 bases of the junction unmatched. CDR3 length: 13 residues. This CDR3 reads CASSGHRGNEQFF. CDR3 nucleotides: TGCGCCAGCAGCGGGCACAGGGGAAATGAGCAGTTCTTC.

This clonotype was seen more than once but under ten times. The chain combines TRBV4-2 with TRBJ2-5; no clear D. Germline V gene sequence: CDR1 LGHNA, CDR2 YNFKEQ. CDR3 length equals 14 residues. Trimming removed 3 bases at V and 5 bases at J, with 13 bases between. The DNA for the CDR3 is TGTGCCAGCAGCCAGGGCTCCCTCATGGAGACCCAGTACTTC. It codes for CASSQGSLMETQYF.

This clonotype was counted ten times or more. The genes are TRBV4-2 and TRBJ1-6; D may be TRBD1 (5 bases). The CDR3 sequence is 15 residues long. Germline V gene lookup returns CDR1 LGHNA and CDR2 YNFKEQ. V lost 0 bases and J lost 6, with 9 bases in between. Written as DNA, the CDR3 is TGTGCCAGCAGCCAAGAGGCAGGGCTTAATTCACCCCTCCACTTT. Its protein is CASSQEAGLNSPLHF.

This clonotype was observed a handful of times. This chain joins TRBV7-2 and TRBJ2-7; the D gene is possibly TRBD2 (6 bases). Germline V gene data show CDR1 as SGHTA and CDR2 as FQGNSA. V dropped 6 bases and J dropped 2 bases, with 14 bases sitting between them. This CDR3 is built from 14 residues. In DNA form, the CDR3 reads TGTGCCAGCAGGACCGGGACTTCAACCTACGAGCAGTACTTC. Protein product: CASRTGTSTYEQYF.

The CDR3 DNA reads as TGTGCCAGCAGCCCCAGAAGCTCCCCTTCAGATACGCAGTATTTT. It encodes CASSPRSSPSDTQYF. The chain has TRBV7-9 and TRBJ2-3; D is uncertain. The CDR3 consists of 15 residues. Trimming left V 5 bases short and J 4 bases short, with 16 bases between. In germline, CDR1 is SEHNR, CDR2 FQNEAQ (reference sequence).

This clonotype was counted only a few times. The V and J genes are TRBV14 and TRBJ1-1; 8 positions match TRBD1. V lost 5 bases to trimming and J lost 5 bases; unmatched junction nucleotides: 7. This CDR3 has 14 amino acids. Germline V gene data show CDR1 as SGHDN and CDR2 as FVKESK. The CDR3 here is CASSFTGGGTEAFF. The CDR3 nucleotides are TGTGCCAGCAGCTTTACAGGGGGGGGGACTGAAGCTTTCTTT.

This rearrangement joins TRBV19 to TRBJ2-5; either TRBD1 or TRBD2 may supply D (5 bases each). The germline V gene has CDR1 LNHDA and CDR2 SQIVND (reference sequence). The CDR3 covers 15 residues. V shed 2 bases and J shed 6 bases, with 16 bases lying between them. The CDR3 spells CASSIWTDPGQTQYF. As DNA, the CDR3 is TGTGCCAGTAGTATATGGACGGACCCGGGGCAGACCCAGTACTTC.

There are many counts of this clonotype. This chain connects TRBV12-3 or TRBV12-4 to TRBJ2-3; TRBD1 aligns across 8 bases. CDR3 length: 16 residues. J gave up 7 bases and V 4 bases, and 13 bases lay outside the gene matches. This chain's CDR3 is CASSSSGTGVENTQYF. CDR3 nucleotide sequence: TGTGCCAGCAGTTCCTCCGGGACAGGAGTGGAGAATACGCAGTATTTT.

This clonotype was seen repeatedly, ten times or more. The CDR3 DNA reads as TGTGCCAGCAGCTTAGAGGGCCTGGGCACCGGGGAGCTGTTTTTT. The encoded protein is CASSLEGLGTGELFF. This sequence joins TRBV7-2 and TRBJ2-2; no clear D. Germline loops: CDR1 SGHTA, CDR2 FQGNSA. With 1 base removed from V and 4 bases from J, the gap between germline ends came to 10 bases. CDR3 length equals 15 residues.

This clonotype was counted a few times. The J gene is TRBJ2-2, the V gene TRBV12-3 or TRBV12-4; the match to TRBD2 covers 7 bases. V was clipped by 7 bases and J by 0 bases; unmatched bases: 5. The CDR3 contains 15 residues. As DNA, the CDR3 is TGTGCCAGCAATCCGGGACTAACGAACACCGGGGAGCTGTTTTTT. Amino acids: CASNPGLTNTGELFF.

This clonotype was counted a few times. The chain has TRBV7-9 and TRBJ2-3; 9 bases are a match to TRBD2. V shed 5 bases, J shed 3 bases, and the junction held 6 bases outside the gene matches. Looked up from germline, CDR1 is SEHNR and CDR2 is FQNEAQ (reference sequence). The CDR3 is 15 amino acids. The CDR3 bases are TGTGCCAGCAGCCCCGGGACTAGCCGAACAGATACGCAGTATTTT. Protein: CASSPGTSRTDTQYF.

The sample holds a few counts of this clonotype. The CDR3 is CASSLGVLSYGYTF. The CDR3 DNA reads as TGTGCCAGCAGCTTAGGGGTACTCAGCTATGGCTACACCTTC. This rearrangement joins TRBV7-2 to TRBJ1-2; no definite D call. V was trimmed by 1 base and J by 4 bases, leaving 10 bases between them. This CDR3 region has 14 residues. Germline CDR1 SGHTA, CDR2 FQGNSA.